Sequencing of this T cell receptor beta chain was carried out in a study of T-cell reconstitution after alpha-beta-depleted transplantation in children. This clonotype was recorded a few times. The library targeted TCRbeta and was prepared with unique molecular identifiers. TCRdb reanalysed the PCR reads using MiXCR and keeps one entry per CDR3 protein. The sample lists around 250,000 distinct CDR3 sequences; more than 8% were seen once. The CDR3 has 15 amino acids. V was pared by 4 bases and J by 7 bases, with 12 bases of the junction left unmatched. Germline CDR1 and CDR2: SGHVS and FNYEAQ. The V gene is TRBV7-6, the J gene TRBJ1-2; 7 positions match TRBD1. The source of this sequence is a human donor who donated a stem cell graft to a child with SCID. This material consisted of PBMCs from the stem cell graft donor, taken from the stem cell graft. The CDR3 region has the DNA TGTGCCAGCAGCTCCCTGACAGGGCTCGTTCCTGGCTACACCTTC. Residues: CASSSLTGLVPGYTF.